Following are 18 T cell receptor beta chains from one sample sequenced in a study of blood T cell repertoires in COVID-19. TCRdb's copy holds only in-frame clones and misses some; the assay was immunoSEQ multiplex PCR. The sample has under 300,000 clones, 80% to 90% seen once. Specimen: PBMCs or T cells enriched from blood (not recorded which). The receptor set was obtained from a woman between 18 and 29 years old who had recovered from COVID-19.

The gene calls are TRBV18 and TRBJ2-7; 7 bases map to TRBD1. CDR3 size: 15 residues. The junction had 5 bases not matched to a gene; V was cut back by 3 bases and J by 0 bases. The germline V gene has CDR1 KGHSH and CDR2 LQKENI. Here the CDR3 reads CASSPTQGTSYEQYF. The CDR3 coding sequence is TGTGCCAGCTCACCGACACAGGGGACCTCCTACGAGCAGTACTTC.

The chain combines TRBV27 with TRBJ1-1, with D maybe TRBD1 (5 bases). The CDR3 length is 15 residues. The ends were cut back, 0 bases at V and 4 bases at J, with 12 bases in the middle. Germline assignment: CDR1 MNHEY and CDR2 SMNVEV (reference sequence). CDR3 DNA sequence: TGTGCCAGCAGTTTATCGGGGGGGTTGGGCACTGAAGCTTTCTTT. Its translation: CASSLSGGLGTEAFF.

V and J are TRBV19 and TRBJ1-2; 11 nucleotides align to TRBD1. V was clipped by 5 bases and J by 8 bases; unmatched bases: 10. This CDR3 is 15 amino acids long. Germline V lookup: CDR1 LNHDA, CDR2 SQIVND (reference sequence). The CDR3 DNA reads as TGTGCCAGTAGTCTGGACCTTGGGACAGGGGGAGGCTACACCTTC. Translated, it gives CASSLDLGTGGGYTF.

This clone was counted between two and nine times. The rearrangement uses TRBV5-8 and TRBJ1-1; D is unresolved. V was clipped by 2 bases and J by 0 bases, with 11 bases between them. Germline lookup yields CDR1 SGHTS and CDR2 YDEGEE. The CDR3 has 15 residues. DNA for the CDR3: TGTGCCAGCAGCTTTTCCAGGCAGATGAACACTGAAGCTTTCTTT. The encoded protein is CASSFSRQMNTEAFF. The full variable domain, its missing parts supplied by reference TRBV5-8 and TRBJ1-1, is EAGVTQSPTHLIKTRGQQATLRCSPISGHTSVYWYQQALGLGLQFLLWYDEGEERNRGNFPPRFSGRQFPNYSSELNVNALELEDSALYLCASSFSRQMNTEAFFGQGTRLTVV.

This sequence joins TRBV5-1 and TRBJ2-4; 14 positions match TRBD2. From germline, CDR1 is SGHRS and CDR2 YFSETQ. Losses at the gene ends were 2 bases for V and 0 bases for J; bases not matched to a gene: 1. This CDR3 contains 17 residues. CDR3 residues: CASSLGLAGGAKNIQYF. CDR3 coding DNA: TGCGCCAGCAGCTTAGGACTAGCGGGGGGAGCCAAAAACATTCAGTACTTC.

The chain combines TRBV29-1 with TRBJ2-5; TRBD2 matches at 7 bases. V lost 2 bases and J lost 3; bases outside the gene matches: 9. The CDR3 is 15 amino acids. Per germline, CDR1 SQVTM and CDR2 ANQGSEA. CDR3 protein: CSVEWRERKEETQYF. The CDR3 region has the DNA TGCAGCGTTGAATGGCGGGAGCGCAAAGAAGAGACCCAGTACTTC.

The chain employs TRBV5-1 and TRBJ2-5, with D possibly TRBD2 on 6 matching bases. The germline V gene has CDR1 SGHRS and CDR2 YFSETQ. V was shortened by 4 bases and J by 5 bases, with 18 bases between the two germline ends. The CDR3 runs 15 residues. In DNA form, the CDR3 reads TGCGCCAGCAGCGCGTACGGAGGGGCGGAGGAGACCCAGTACTTC. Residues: CASSAYGGAEETQYF.

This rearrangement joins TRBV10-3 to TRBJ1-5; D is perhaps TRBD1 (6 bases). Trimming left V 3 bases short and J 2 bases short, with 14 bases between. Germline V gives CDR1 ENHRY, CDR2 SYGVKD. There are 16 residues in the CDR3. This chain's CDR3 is CAISESGGAGNQPQHF. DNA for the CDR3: TGTGCCATCAGTGAATCGGGGGGGGCAGGCAATCAGCCCCAGCATTTT.

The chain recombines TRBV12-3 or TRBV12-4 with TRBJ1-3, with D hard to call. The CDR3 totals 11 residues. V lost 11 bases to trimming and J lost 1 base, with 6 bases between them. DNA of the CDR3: TGTGCCTCTCGGTCTGGAAACACCATATATTTT. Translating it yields CASRSGNTIYF.

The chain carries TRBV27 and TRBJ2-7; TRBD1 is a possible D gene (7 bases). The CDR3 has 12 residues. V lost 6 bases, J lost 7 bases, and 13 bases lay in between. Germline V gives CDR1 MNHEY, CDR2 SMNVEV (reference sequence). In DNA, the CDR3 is TGTGCCAGCAGGCGACCAGGGGGGGAGCAGTACTTC. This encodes CASRRPGGEQYF.

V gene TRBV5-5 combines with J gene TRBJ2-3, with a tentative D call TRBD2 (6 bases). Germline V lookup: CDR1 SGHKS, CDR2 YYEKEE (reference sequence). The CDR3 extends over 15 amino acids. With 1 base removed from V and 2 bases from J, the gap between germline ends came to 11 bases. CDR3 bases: TGTGCCAGCAGCTTGTCTGCGGGACCCACAGATACGCAGTATTTT. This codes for CASSLSAGPTDTQYF.

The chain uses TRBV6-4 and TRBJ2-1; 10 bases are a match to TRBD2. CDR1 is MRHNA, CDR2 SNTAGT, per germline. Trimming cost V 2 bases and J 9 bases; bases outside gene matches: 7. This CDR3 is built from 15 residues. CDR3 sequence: CASSDASGGAREQFF. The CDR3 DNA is TGTGCCAGCAGTGACGCCAGCGGGGGGGCACGTGAGCAGTTCTTC.

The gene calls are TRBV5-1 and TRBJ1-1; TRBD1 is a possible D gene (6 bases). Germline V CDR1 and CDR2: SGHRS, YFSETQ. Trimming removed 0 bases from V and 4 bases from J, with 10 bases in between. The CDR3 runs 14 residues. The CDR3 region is CASSLDRDVTEAFF. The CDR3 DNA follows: TGCGCCAGCAGCTTGGACAGGGACGTCACTGAAGCTTTCTTT.

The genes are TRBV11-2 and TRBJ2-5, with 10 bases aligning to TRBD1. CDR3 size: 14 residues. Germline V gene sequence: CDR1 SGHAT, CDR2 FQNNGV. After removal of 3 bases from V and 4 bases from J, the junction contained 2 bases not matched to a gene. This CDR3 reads CASSLTGGTETQYF. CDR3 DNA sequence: TGTGCCAGCAGCTTGACAGGGGGCACAGAGACCCAGTACTTC.

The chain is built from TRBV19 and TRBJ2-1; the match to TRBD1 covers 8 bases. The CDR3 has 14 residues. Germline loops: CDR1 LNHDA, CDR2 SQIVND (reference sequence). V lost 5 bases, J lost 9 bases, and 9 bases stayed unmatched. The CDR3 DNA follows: TGTGCCAGTAGTCTCAGGGAACAGGGGGTTGAGCAGTTCTTC. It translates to CASSLREQGVEQFF.

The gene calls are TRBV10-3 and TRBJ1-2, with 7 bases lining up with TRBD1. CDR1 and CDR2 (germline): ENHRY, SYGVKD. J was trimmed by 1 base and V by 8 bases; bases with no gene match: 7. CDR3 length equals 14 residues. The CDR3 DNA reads TGTGCCATCTCGGGACAGTCTAATAACTATGGCTACACCTTC. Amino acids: CAISGQSNNYGYTF.

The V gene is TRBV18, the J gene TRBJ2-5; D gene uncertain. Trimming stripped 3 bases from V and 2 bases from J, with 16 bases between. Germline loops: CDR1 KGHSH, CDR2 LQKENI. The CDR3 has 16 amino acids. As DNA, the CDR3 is TGTGCCAGCTCACCTAGAGTCAACGTACCTCAAGAGACCCAGTACTTC. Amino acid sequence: CASSPRVNVPQETQYF.

The CDR3 nucleotides are TGTGCCAGCAGTTACTCCGGGATCGGTAATGAGCAGTTCTTC. This codes for CASSYSGIGNEQFF. The V call is TRBV6-5, the J call TRBJ2-1; a possible D gene is TRBD2 (5 bases). The germline V and J ends were trimmed by 0 bases and 7 bases, with 10 bases remaining between them. The CDR3 spans 14 residues. The germline V gene has CDR1 MNHEY and CDR2 SVGAGI.